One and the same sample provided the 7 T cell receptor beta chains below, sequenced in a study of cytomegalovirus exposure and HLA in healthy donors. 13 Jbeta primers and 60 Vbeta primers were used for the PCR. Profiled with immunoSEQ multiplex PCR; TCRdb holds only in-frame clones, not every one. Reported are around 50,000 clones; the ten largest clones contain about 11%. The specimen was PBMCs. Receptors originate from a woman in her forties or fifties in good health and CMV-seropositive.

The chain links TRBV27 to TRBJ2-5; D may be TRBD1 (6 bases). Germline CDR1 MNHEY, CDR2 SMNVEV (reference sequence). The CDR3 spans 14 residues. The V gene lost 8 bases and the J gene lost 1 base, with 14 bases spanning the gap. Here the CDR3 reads CASGKDRSQETQYF. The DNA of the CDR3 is TGTGCCAGCGGGAAAGACAGGAGCCAAGAGACCCAGTACTTC.

The CDR3 region has the DNA TGTGCCAGCACAGAGAACACCGGGGAGCTGTTTTTT. This sequence encodes CASTENTGELFF. V is TRBV6-4 and J is TRBJ2-2; D uncertain. The germline V gene has CDR1 MRHNA and CDR2 SNTAGT. V lost 7 bases, J lost 1 base, and 4 bases lay in between. The CDR3 totals 12 residues.

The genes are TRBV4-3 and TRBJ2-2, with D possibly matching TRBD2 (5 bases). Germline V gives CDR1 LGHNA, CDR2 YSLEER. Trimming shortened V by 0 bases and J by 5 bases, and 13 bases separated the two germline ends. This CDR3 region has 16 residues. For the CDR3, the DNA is TGCGCCAGCAGCCAAGATGTCCCCGGGATAACCGGGGAGCTGTTTTTT. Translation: CASSQDVPGITGELFF.

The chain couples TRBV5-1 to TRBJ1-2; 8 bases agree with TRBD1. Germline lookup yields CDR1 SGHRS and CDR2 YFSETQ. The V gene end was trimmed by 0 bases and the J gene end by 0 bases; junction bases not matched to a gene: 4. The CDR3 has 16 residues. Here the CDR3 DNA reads TGCGCCAGCAGCTTGGAAGGACAGGGAGCTAACTATGGCTACACCTTC. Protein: CASSLEGQGANYGYTF. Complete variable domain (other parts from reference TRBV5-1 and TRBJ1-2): KAGVTQTPRYLIKTRGQQVTLSCSPISGHRSVSWYQQTPGQGLQFLFEYFSETQRNKGNFPGRFSGRQFSNSRSEMNVSTLELGDSALYLCASSLEGQGANYGYTFGSGTRLTVV.

CDR3 sequence: CASSRDSTGNTIYF. Here the CDR3 DNA reads TGTGCCAGCAGCAGGGACAGTACCGGAAACACCATATATTTT. The chain employs TRBV6-5 and TRBJ1-3; TRBD1 aligns across 7 bases. V was clipped by 6 bases and J by 4 bases; unmatched bases: 6. The CDR3 sequence is 14 residues long. Per the germline V gene, CDR1 is MNHEY and CDR2 is SVGAGI.

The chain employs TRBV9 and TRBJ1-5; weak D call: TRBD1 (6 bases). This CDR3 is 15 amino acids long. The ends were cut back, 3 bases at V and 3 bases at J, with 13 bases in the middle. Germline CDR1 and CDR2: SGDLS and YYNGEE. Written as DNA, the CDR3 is TGTGCCAGCAGCGCCCAGGACAGATACAATCAGCCCCAGCATTTT. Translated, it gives CASSAQDRYNQPQHF.

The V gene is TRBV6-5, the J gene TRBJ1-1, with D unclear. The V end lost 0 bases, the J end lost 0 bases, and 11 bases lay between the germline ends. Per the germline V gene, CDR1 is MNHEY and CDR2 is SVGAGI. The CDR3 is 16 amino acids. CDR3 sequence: CASSYSTSDMNTEAFF. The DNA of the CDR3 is TGTGCCAGCAGTTACTCGACATCGGATATGAACACTGAAGCTTTCTTT.